The sequence of this T cell receptor beta chain was determined in a study of identifying expanded T cells in peripheral blood. This clone was seen just once. CDR1 and CDR2 (germline): MDHEN, SYDVKM. The CDR3 is 11 residues long. With V trimmed by 7 bases and J by 11 bases, 7 bases remained unmatched. Profiling relied on immunoSEQ multiplex PCR, and the TCRdb table lists in-frame clones only, not all of them. Of about 47,000 clones in the sample, roughly 82% were seen once. Specimen: blood. J is TRBJ1-1 and V is TRBV28, with 7 bases aligning to TRBD1. The TCR sequence derives from a person between 18 and 69 years old in good health. In DNA, the CDR3 is TGTGCCAGCAAAATACAGGGGCAGGCTTTCTTT. Its protein is CASKIQGQAFF.